This TCR beta chain was retrieved from a study of blood T cell repertoires in COVID-19 (TCRdb year 2020). As for the study more broadly: Samples from collaborators originated in the United States, Italy and Spain and spanned both the acute and convalescent phases of COVID-19. A de-identified subject ID, COVID-19 status, age in years and sex were almost always included in the sample metadata. Where available, HLA class I and class II types were obtained from metadata supplied by the sample provider rather than from assay-based typing. The dataset comprised deeply sampled blood TCRbeta repertoires from subjects exposed to, actively infected with, or recovered from COVID-19. Samples were obtained from the ongoing ImmuneRACE study (first 160 participants) and from 1,000 to 1,500 subjects provided by 6 global collaborators. A freely available public database, intended as a resource for researchers studying the immune response to SARS-CoV-2, is where the repertoires were released. The material from the prospective study consisted of cDNA or gDNA derived from T cells, B-cell-depleted T cells, or PBMCs. The investigation overall reported the following: The quantity of clinical and demographic metadata differed by source and by participant and was supplied without curation.

Trimming accounts for 1 base at V and 6 bases at J, while the number of junction bases matched to no gene is 11. The CDR3 starts with the cysteine, ends with the phenylalanine, and has 17 residues. Only the CDR3 part of the read is kept: 51 bases, read in frame from the first base. CDR1 and CDR2 were assigned from the germline V gene as SGHAT and FQNNGV. In Seattle, one collaborating source enrolled patients while the infection was active and tracked those patients longitudinally over the course of disease. The collaborating institutions used their own protocols to collect whole blood in K2EDTA tubes. Collaborator samples were shipped for TCRbeta analysis as frozen whole blood, isolated PBMCs, or DNA extracted from either sample type. Regarding this clone: Its antigen is not yet known. Per-base quality was not reported, and no clone a single base away is much larger than it.

The immunoSEQ Assay, a bias-controlled multiplex PCR, was used to amplify TCRbeta CDR3 regions from genomic DNA. On the authors' methods: Nucleated cell counts per sample were estimated from amplification of reference gene primers within the assay. Sequence reads were collapsed and filtered to measure the absolute abundance of every unique TCRbeta CDR3 rearrangement. For each sample, productive Simpson clonality was calculated by taking the square root of Simpson's diversity index across productive rearrangements. The table comes from immuneACCESS by way of TCRdb, which keeps in-frame sequences with V and J called. Part of the clones is missing from these tables; in studies checked, under half for an unresolved V gene and the rest for unknown reasons. V, J and clone size are taken as reported in that table, and D and trimming were inferred from the DNA itself. The sample table lists about 370,000 clones, about 89% of them with a count of one. The ten largest clones capture 3% of the sample.

This chain joins TRBV11-2 to TRBJ2-3; 9 nucleotides in the junction match TRBD2. This receptor was taken from a woman younger than 45 with COVID-19, enrolled during active disease. The sequenced sample consisted of peripheral blood. The nucleotides are TGTGCCAGCAGCTTAGTGGCAGCGGGGGGTGAAACGGATACGCAGTATTTT. It translates to CASSLVAAGGETDTQYF.